This T cell receptor beta chain was identified during a study of blood T cell repertoires in COVID-19. All enrollees were about 18 to 100 years old and from about 25 US areas. Before being deemed recovered, Cohort 3 donors had two negative PCRs, clearance, or symptom resolution. Germline V gives CDR1 LNHDA, CDR2 SQIVND (reference sequence). The CDR3 length is 18 residues. Trimming stripped 8 bases from V and 5 bases from J, with 30 bases between. The protocol was immunoSEQ multiplex PCR, while the TCRdb copy is restricted to in-frame clones and leaves out a portion. Altogether 150,000 to 250,000 clones are present, approximately 83% being singletons, with the ten largest covering around 7%.

This receptor was taken from a man aged 35-49 years who had recovered from COVID-19. V gene TRBV19 combines with J gene TRBJ2-5; a possible D gene is TRBD2 (6 bases). The sample was PBMCs or T cells enriched from blood (not recorded which). As DNA, the CDR3 is TGTGCCAGTCGGCCGGGACGGGAGTTGGGAGTTACTGGGGAGACCCAGTACTTC. It codes for CASRPGRELGVTGETQYF.